The clone carrying this T cell receptor beta chain appeared a few times. The antigen is not known. 13 Jbeta primers and 60 Vbeta primers were used for the PCR. Assay used: immunoSEQ multiplex PCR; TCRdb lists only in-frame clones, some missing. The sample has about 220,000 clones, 75% to 90% seen once. The data belong to a study of cytomegalovirus exposure and HLA in healthy donors. The CDR3 extends over 16 amino acids. The trim removed 0 bases at V and 6 bases at J, leaving 6 bases unmatched. CDR1 is LGHNA, CDR2 YNFKEQ, per germline. Study observations and caveats: DRB1 had the most TCR associations and HLA-C the fewest, a later analysis found, with rates varying by HLA locus. The investigators catalogued 150 or so TCR beta chains as cytomegalovirus-associated.

The chain is built from TRBV4-2 and TRBJ2-2; TRBD2 matches 8 bases. Sequencing was carried out using PBMCs. The TCR was taken from a boy aged 2 to 9 in good health and CMV-seronegative. CDR3 DNA sequence: TGTGCCAGCAGCCAAGATACGGGGGGGCCATCCGGGGAGCTGTTTTTT. Its translation is CASSQDTGGPSGELFF.